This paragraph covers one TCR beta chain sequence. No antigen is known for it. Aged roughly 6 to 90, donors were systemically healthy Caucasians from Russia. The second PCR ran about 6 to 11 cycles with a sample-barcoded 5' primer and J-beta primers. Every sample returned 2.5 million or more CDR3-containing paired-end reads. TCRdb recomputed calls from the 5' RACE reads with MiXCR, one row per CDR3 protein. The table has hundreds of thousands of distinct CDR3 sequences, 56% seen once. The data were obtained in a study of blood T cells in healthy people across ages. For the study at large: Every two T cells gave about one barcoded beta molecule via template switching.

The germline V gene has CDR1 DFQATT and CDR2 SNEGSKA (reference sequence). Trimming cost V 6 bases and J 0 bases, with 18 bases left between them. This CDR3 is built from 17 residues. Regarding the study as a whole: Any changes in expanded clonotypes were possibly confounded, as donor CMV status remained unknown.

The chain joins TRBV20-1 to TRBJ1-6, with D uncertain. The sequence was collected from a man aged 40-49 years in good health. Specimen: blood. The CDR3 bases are TGCAGTGCCCCGGGAGGCCAGATGAGCTCCTATAATTCACCCCTCCACTTT. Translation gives CSAPGGQMSSYNSPLHF.